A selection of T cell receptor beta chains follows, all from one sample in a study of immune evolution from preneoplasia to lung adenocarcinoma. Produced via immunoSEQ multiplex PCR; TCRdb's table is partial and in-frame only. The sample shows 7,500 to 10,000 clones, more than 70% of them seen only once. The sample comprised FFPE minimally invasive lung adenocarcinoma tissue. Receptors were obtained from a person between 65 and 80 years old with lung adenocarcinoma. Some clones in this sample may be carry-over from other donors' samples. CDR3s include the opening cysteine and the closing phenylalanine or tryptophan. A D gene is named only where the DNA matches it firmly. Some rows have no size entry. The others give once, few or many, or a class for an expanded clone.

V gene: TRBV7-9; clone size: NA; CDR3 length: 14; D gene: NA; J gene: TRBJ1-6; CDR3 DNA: TGTGCCAGCAGGAAGACAGGAACCGCTTCACCCCTCCACTTT; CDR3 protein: CASRKTGTASPLHF
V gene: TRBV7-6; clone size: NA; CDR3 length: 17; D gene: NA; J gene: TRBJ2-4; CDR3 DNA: TGTGCCAGCAGCCCTGCACGGGAAGGGATAGCCAAAAACATTCAGTACTTC; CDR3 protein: CASSPAREGIAKNIQYF
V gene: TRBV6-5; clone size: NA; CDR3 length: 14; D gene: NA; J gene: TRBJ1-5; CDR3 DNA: TGTGCCAGCAGCTACGGACAGTCAGATCAGCCCCAGCATTTT; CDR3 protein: CASSYGQSDQPQHF
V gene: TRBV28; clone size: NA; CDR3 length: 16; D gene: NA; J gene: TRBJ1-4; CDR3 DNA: TGTGCCAGCAGTTTGACAGGCAGAACAACTAATGAAAAACTGTTTTTT; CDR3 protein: CASSLTGRTTNEKLFF
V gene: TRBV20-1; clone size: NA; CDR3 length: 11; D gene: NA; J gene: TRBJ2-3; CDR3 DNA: TGCAGTACCTTGGGGACAGATACGCAGTATTTT; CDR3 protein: CSTLGTDTQYF
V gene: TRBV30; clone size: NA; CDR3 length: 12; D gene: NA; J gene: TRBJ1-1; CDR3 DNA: TGTGCCTGGGACTCCTTGGGCACTGAAGCTTTCTTT; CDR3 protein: CAWDSLGTEAFF
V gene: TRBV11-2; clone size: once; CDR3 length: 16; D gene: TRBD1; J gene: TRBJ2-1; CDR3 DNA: TGTGCCAGCAGCCCACCTCGACAGGGGATCTACAATGAGCAGTTCTTC; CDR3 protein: CASSPPRQGIYNEQFF
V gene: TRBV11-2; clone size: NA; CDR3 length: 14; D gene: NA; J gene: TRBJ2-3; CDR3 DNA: TGTGCCAGCAGCCCTCAGGTTGCCGCAGATACGCAGTATTTT; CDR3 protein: CASSPQVAADTQYF
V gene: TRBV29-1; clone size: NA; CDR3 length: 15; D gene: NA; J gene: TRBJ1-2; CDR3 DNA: TGCAGCGTTGAAGATAAAGGCAGTGGGGGCTATGGCTACACCTTC; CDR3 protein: CSVEDKGSGGYGYTF
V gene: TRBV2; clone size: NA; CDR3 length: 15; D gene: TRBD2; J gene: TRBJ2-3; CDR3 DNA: TGTGCCAGCATCCCCCAGGGCGGGAGGACAGATACGCAGTATTTT; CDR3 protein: CASIPQGGRTDTQYF
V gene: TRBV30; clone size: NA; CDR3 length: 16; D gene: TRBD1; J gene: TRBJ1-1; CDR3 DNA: TGTGCCTGGAGGGGGACAGGGAAAGGGGTGAACACTGAAGCTTTCTTT; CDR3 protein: CAWRGTGKGVNTEAFF
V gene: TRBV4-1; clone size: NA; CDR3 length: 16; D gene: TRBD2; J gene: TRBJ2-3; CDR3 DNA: TGCGCCAGCAGCCAAAATAGCGGGGGGACCACAGATACGCAGTATTTT; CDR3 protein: CASSQNSGGTTDTQYF
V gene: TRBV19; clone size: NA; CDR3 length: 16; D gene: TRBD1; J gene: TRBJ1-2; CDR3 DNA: TGTGCCAGTAGTATCGTCCAGGGGGCTGGAGGTCGTGGCTACACCTTC; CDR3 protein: CASSIVQGAGGRGYTF
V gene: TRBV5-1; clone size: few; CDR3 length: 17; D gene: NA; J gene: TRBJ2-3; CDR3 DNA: TGCGCCAGCAGCTTGGTGGGGGGGTTGACAGGGACAGATACGCAGTATTTT; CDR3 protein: CASSLVGGLTGTDTQYF
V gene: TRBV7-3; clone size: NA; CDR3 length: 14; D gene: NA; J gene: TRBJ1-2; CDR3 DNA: TGTGCCAGCAGCCTCAAGGGAGGGGGTCGTGGCTACACCTTC; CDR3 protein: CASSLKGGGRGYTF